These 12 T cell receptor beta chains were all obtained from the same sample, sequenced in a study of PD-1 blockade in classical Hodgkin lymphoma (dated by TCRdb to 2020 to 2021). The library came from the immunoSEQ multiplex PCR assay. TCRdb provides this immuneACCESS table in a form limited to in-frame rearrangements. Some clones are lacking; in checked studies, under half of them reflect an unresolved V gene, and why the rest are absent is not known. Counted in this sample were around 15,000 clones; about two thirds of them appeared once. Around 8% of the sample belongs to the ten largest clones. Reading the label with the study, this specimen's time point is: cycle 2 day 1 (C2D1) of nivolumab. Every trial patient had relapsed after autologous stem cell transplantation, and cohorts A, B and C differed in prior brentuximab vedotin exposure. This specimen consisted of peripheral blood mononuclear cells (PBMCs), obtained before the second cycle of nivolumab. These receptors originate from a human donor with classical Hodgkin lymphoma.

This chain links TRBV6-4 with TRBJ2-3; TRBD2 matches 9 bases. Germline values: CDR1 MRHNA, CDR2 SNTAGT. With 3 bases clipped from V and 4 bases from J, the junction kept 8 bases outside the gene matches. CDR3 length equals 16 residues. The CDR3 bases are TGTGCCAGCAGTGAAAATTTGCGGGAGGGGGCAGATACGCAGTATTTT. Protein sequence: CASSENLREGADTQYF.

Only a few counts were recorded for this clone. This chain joins TRBV5-4 and TRBJ2-1; no clear D gene. In germline, CDR1 is SGHNT, CDR2 YYREEE (reference sequence). Trimming removed 0 bases at V and 4 bases at J, with 8 bases between. The CDR3 totals 14 residues. The DNA of the CDR3 is TGTGCCAGCAGCTTGGGGACGGGTTACAATGAGCAGTTCTTC. Protein product: CASSLGTGYNEQFF. Filled out from reference TRBV5-4 and TRBJ2-1, the complete variable domain reads ETGVTQSPTHLIKTRGQQVTLRCSSQSGHNTVSWYQQALGQGPQFIFQYYREEENGRGNFPPRFSGLQFPNYSSELNVNALELDDSALYLCASSLGTGYNEQFFGPGTRLTVL.

This clone is labeled medium-sized. The J gene is TRBJ1-6, the V gene TRBV6-1; weak D call: TRBD1 (5 bases). Trimming took 2 bases from V and 10 from J, leaving 18 bases between them. This CDR3 has 16 residues. CDR1 is MNHNS, CDR2 SASEGT, per germline. The CDR3 loop reads CASSERPFGGGSPLHF. The CDR3 DNA reads as TGTGCCAGCAGTGAACGGCCCTTCGGGGGGGGGTCACCCCTCCACTTT.

The rearrangement joins TRBV27 to TRBJ2-1; D is ambiguous. The length of the CDR3 is 11 residues. CDR1 and CDR2 (germline): MNHEY, SMNVEV (reference sequence). Trimming shortened V by 3 bases and J by 8 bases, and 5 bases separated the two germline ends. CDR3 amino acids: CASSFWDEQFF. CDR3 in DNA: TGTGCCAGCAGTTTTTGGGATGAGCAGTTCTTC.

The chain employs TRBV30 and TRBJ2-5; unclear D gene. Germline V gene lookup returns CDR1 GTSNPN and CDR2 SVGIG (reference sequence). The CDR3 sequence is 12 residues long. The V gene lost 2 bases and the J gene lost 3 bases, with 7 bases spanning the gap. CDR3 amino acids: CAWSLPKETQYF. The CDR3 DNA reads TGTGCCTGGAGTCTCCCGAAAGAGACCCAGTACTTC.

This chain joins TRBV9 and TRBJ2-5; 13 bases fit TRBD2. The germline CDR1 and CDR2 sequences are SGDLS and YYNGEE. The CDR3 loop spans 15 amino acids. V shed 0 bases, J shed 4 bases, and the junction held 0 bases outside the gene matches. In DNA, the CDR3 is TGTGCCAGCAGCGTAGGGACTAGCGGGAGAGAGACCCAGTACTTC. Translation: CASSVGTSGRETQYF.

The chain carries TRBV29-1 and TRBJ1-1; 9 bases align to TRBD1. From germline, CDR1 is SQVTM and CDR2 ANQGSEA. V lost 6 bases to trimming and J lost 4 bases; unmatched junction nucleotides: 12. The CDR3 has 15 amino acids. This CDR3 reads CSVPGQGRWGTEAFF. The CDR3, as DNA: TGCAGCGTCCCGGGACAGGGACGTTGGGGCACTGAAGCTTTCTTT.

Points on this clone: Other DNA sequences in this specimen translate into the identical CDR3. V and J are TRBV5-4 and TRBJ2-5; 15 bases agree with TRBD2. The J segment lost 3 bases and the V segment lost 4 bases, leaving 7 bases of the junction unmatched. CDR1 is SGHNT, CDR2 YYREEE, per germline (reference sequence). The CDR3 has 17 residues. The CDR3 region is CASSPGLAGGPEETQYF. The CDR3 DNA reads TGTGCCAGCAGCCCCGGACTAGCGGGAGGGCCGGAAGAGACCCAGTACTTC.

This CDR3 reads CASSFNREKNEQYF. In nucleotides, the CDR3 is TGTGCCAGCAGCTTTAACAGGGAAAAAAACGAGCAGTACTTC. The chain is built from TRBV7-6 and TRBJ2-7; D is perhaps TRBD1 (6 bases). The V gene's germline CDR1 is SGHVS and CDR2 FNYEAQ. Trimming cost V 3 bases and J 5 bases, with 14 bases left between them. This CDR3 comprises 14 residues.

This chain connects TRBV6-6 to TRBJ1-3; 7 bases are shared with TRBD1. With 4 bases clipped from V and 2 bases from J, the junction kept 8 bases outside the gene matches. Germline V gene data show CDR1 as MNHNY and CDR2 as SVGAGI (reference sequence). This CDR3 region has 16 residues. CDR3 nucleotide sequence: TGTGCCAGCAGTTCAAACTGGGACAGAGCTGGAAACACCATATATTTT. This encodes CASSSNWDRAGNTIYF.

The CDR3 DNA reads as TGTGCCAGCAGTTTATGGGGGAGGGTGGGGGCACGAGACAATGAGCAGTTCTTC. It yields the protein CASSLWGRVGARDNEQFF. J is TRBJ2-1 and V is TRBV28; D is possibly TRBD2 (7 bases). CDR1 and CDR2 (germline): MDHEN, SYDVKM. Trimming took 0 bases from V and 5 from J, leaving 20 bases between them. The CDR3 covers 18 residues.

The chain recombines TRBV7-3 with TRBJ2-7; TRBD1 might be the D (6 bases). V lost 5 bases, J lost 2 bases, and 16 bases lay in between. Germline V gene lookup returns CDR1 SGHTA and CDR2 FQGTGA. The CDR3 is 15 residues long. The chain's CDR3 is CASSPTGTVTYEQYF. The CDR3 nucleotides are TGTGCCAGCAGCCCTACAGGGACGGTGACCTACGAGCAGTACTTC.